This TCR beta chain is drawn from a study of T-cell reconstitution after alpha-beta-depleted transplantation in children. A remark on this clonotype: The antigen remains unidentified.

A library of TCRbeta sequences, prepared with unique molecular identifiers, was generated. From the PCR reads, TCRdb called clonotypes with MiXCR, one entry per CDR3 protein. Altogether 600,000 to 800,000 distinct CDR3 sequences are present, less than 15% being singletons, with the ten largest covering 0.79%. CDR1 and CDR2 from the germline V gene are SGHRS and YFSETQ. This CDR3 is 16 amino acids long. V lost 4 bases, J lost 3 bases, and 7 bases stayed unmatched. Study conclusions and caveats: At around two months after transplant, the alpha-beta T cells were reportedly derived from several hundred expanded clones that came from non-depleted graft cells. Newly produced T cells mostly provided counts and TCRbeta diversity after one year, as hyperexpanded clones declined. The origin of high day-60 TCRbeta diversity in some patients lay in surviving recipient T cells and thymic progenitors.

V gene TRBV5-1 combines with J gene TRBJ2-6; 7 nucleotides line up with TRBD1. The sequencing used PBMCs, collected before TCRalphabeta/CD19-depleted stem cell transplant. The source is a girl aged 2-15 years with congenital amegakaryocytic thrombocytopenia, due to receive a stem cell transplant. The CDR3 reads CASSIHRTGGANVLTF. The CDR3, as DNA: TGCGCCAGCAGCATACATAGGACAGGTGGGGCCAACGTCCTGACTTTC.